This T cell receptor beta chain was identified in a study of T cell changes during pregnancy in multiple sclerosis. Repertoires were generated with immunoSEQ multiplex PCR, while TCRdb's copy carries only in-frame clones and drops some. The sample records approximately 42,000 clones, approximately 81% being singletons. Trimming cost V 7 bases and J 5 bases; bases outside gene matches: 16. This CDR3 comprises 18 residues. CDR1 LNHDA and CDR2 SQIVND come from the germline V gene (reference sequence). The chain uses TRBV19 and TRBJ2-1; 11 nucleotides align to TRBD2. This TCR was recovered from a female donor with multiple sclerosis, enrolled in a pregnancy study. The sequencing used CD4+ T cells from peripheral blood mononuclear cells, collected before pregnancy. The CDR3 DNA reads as TGTGCCAGTACCATAACGACCAGCGGGACTAGCGGAGACAATGAGCAGTTCTTC. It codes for CASTITTSGTSGDNEQFF.